A selection of T cell receptor beta chains follows, all from one sample in a study of blood T cell repertoires in COVID-19. The protocol was immunoSEQ multiplex PCR, while the TCRdb copy is restricted to in-frame clones and leaves out a portion. The sample has about 160,000 clones, around four fifths seen once. Sequencing was carried out using PBMCs or T cells enriched from blood (not recorded which). The receptors originated from a woman aged 45-65 years in a cohort exposed to, infected with or recovered from COVID-19 (not recorded which). Each CDR3 is given with its conserved first and last residue. D genes are given only for firm matches. Where a row states a size, it is once, few, many or the class of an expanded clone; other rows omit it.

CDR3	DNA	D	size	J	length	V
CASRLAGEETQYF	TGCGCCAGCCGACTAGCGGGAGAAGAGACCCAGTACTTC	TRBD2	-	TRBJ2-5	13	TRBV5-1
CASSLRLSGANVLTF	TGTGCCAGCAGCCTCCGGTTATCTGGGGCCAACGTCCTGACTTTC	-	few	TRBJ2-6	15	TRBV11-2
CASSEHRGESSGANVLTF	TGTGCCAGTAGTGAACACAGGGGTGAGAGCTCTGGGGCCAACGTCCTGACTTTC	TRBD1	-	TRBJ2-6	18	TRBV19
CASSRTGVNTEAFF	TGTGCCAGCAGCCGGACAGGGGTGAACACTGAAGCTTTCTTT	TRBD1	-	TRBJ1-1	14	TRBV28
CASSLIRTGGSEEQYF	TGTGCCAGCAGCTTGATCAGGACAGGGGGAAGTGAGGAGCAGTACTTC	TRBD1	-	TRBJ2-7	16	TRBV5-6
CATLSGSSYNEQFF	TGCGCCACTCTCAGCGGTAGCTCCTACAATGAGCAGTTCTTC	-	-	TRBJ2-1	14	TRBV10-2
CASSPEGAVSGQPQHF	TGTGCCAGCAGCCCCGAGGGAGCCGTGTCGGGTCAGCCCCAGCATTTT	-	-	TRBJ1-5	16	TRBV9
CASSVTGLNSYEQYF	TGCGCCAGCAGCGTGACAGGACTCAACTCCTACGAGCAGTACTTC	-	-	TRBJ2-7	15	TRBV5-1
CASSQRTGGNTEAFF	TGTGCCAGCAGCCAAAGGACAGGGGGGAACACTGAAGCTTTCTTT	TRBD1	-	TRBJ1-1	15	TRBV7-9
CASSPGTNEQFF	TGTGCCAGCAGTCCGGGGACTAATGAGCAGTTCTTC	-	-	TRBJ2-1	12	TRBV12-3/TRBV12-4